The clone carrying this T cell receptor (beta chain) was seen only a few times. As yet, its antigen is unknown. Full-length variable regions came from constant-region reverse primers plus semi-nested Nested Universal Primer A PCR. MiXCR was run by TCRdb on the 5' RACE reads, yielding one entry per CDR3 protein. Of roughly 5,700 distinct CDR3 sequences detected, over 30% appear once; the ten largest clones hold roughly 53%. CD4+CD45RO+CD25- cells were isolated as memory CD4+ T cells. Points from the study as a whole: Tumor memory CD4+ T cell TCR gene usage was found to cluster with blood and lymph node memory CD4+ cells and with lymph node naive CD4+ cells.

The receptor comes from a female donor with breast cancer. The sample taken for sequencing was memory CD4+ T cells sorted from blood. Sample subset: memory CD4+ T cells, CD4+CD45RO+CD25-.

The CDR3 bases are TGCAGTGCCAACGCGGGACTAGCTTTTTCCTACGAGCAGTACTTC. It codes for CSANAGLAFSYEQYF. The genes are TRBV20-1 and TRBJ2-7; 9 bases align to TRBD2. Looked up from germline, CDR1 is DFQATT and CDR2 is SNEGSKA (reference sequence). Trimming at V came to 6 bases and at J to 1 base, leaving 10 bases not matched to a gene. CDR3 length equals 15 residues.